Shown below are 22 T cell receptor beta chains from a single sample sequenced in a study of T cells after yellow fever vaccination. TCRdb reanalysed the 5' RACE reads using MiXCR and keeps one entry per CDR3 protein. The sample gives tens of thousands of distinct CDR3 sequences, 6% to 8.5% of which show up once; 20% to 25% is in the top ten. Specimen: PBMCs, either bulk or a sorted T-cell subset (CD4+, CD8+, memory, or dextramer-sorted; not recorded which), collected on the day of the first yellow fever vaccination. These TCRs come from a man aged 18 to 29 who received the YFV17D yellow fever vaccine.

The V and J genes are TRBV9 and TRBJ2-1; D is undetermined. Trimming removed 4 bases at V and 0 bases at J, with 17 bases between. The germline gives CDR1 SGDLS, CDR2 YYNGEE. The CDR3 contains 17 residues. CDR3 DNA: TGTGCCAGCAGCCCCCGAGACATACTGAGCTCCTACAATGAGCAGTTCTTC. Encoded protein: CASSPRDILSSYNEQFF. The full variable domain, its missing parts supplied by reference TRBV9 and TRBJ2-1, is DSGVTQTPKHLITATGQRVTLRCSPRSGDLSVYWYQQSLDQGLQFLIQYYNGEERAKGNILERFSAQQFPDLHSELNLSSLELGDSALYFCASSPRDILSSYNEQFFGPGTRLTVL.

This clonotype was picked up a small number of times. The chain uses TRBV5-1 and TRBJ1-3, with 8 bases aligning to TRBD1. Germline lookup yields CDR1 SGHRS and CDR2 YFSETQ. V lost 1 base and J lost 4; bases outside the gene matches: 4. The CDR3 spans 15 residues. The CDR3 sequence: CASSLMGTGGNTIYF. CDR3 bases: TGCGCCAGCAGCTTGATGGGGACAGGAGGAAACACCATATATTTT.

This clonotype was found a few times. V and J are TRBV12-3 or TRBV12-4 and TRBJ1-4; TRBD1 might be the D (5 bases). Trimming pared 4 bases from V and 7 bases from J, leaving 22 bases between. The CDR3 contains 17 residues. The CDR3 bases are TGTGCCAGCAGTTATGGGGCTAGGAAACCTAAAGGTGAAAAACTGTTTTTT. Its protein is CASSYGARKPKGEKLFF.

This clonotype was seen repeatedly, ten times or more. This chain links TRBV24-1 with TRBJ2-1; unclear D gene. Germline V gene sequence: CDR1 KGHDR, CDR2 SFDVKD. There are 16 residues in the CDR3. Trimming stripped 4 bases from V and 0 bases from J, with 12 bases between. The CDR3 DNA reads as TGTGCCACCAGTGACCAAGACCCCAGCTCCTACAATGAGCAGTTCTTC. It translates to CATSDQDPSSYNEQFF.

There are many counts of this clonotype. The V call is TRBV24-1, the J call TRBJ2-1, with TRBD2 matching 8 bases. This CDR3 is built from 14 residues. J lost 7 bases, V lost 5 bases, and 6 bases had no gene match. The germline V gene encodes CDR1 KGHDR and CDR2 SFDVKD. The CDR3 spells CATSGGGYRNEQFF. CDR3 nucleotide sequence: TGTGCCACCAGTGGCGGGGGGTATAGGAATGAGCAGTTCTTC.

This clonotype was seen at least ten times. V and J are TRBV27 and TRBJ2-2; D is unclear. Per the germline V gene, CDR1 is MNHEY and CDR2 is SMNVEV (reference sequence). V was shortened by 5 bases and J by 2 bases, with 9 bases between the two germline ends. The CDR3 spans 14 residues. The CDR3 coding sequence is TGTGCCAGCAGTCCTACATACAACACCGGGGAGCTGTTTTTT. Its protein is CASSPTYNTGELFF.

This clonotype was detected ten times or more. The chain uses TRBV27 and TRBJ2-5; TRBD1 agrees at 9 bases. Trimming at V came to 6 bases and at J to 9 bases, leaving 11 bases not matched to a gene. The CDR3 has 14 amino acids. Looked up from germline, CDR1 is MNHEY and CDR2 is SMNVEV (reference sequence). The CDR3, as DNA: TGTGCCAGCAGCTTACAGGGACAGGGTATCGCCCAGTACTTC. Translated, it gives CASSLQGQGIAQYF.

This clonotype came up many times. The junction shows a germline mismatch at one end, possibly a read error. The gene calls are TRBV7-7 and TRBJ2-2, with D uncertain. Germline V gives CDR1 SSHAT, CDR2 FNYEAQ (reference sequence). The CDR3 has 13 amino acids. CDR3 nucleotides: TGTGCTAGCAGCCCACAGAACACCGGGGAGCTGTTTTTT. Protein product: CASSPQNTGELFF.

This clonotype was recorded at least ten times. This chain links TRBV14 with TRBJ2-1; 8 bases are shared with TRBD2. This CDR3 spans 14 amino acids. The junction had 7 bases not matched to a gene; V was cut back by 4 bases and J by 8 bases. Germline CDR1 is SGHDN and CDR2 is FVKESK. The CDR3 nucleotides read TGTGCCAGCAGCCCGCAGCGGGGGATCGATGAGCAGTTCTTC. This translates into CASSPQRGIDEQFF.

This clonotype was detected many times. The chain has TRBV7-2 and TRBJ2-3; a weak D match, TRBD2 (7 bases). Germline CDR1 and CDR2: SGHTA and FQGNSA. CDR3 length: 14 residues. V shed 8 bases and J shed 5 bases, with 17 bases lying between them. Here the CDR3 reads CASASGGAGDTQYF. The CDR3 bases are TGTGCCAGCGCGAGTGGGGGGGCGGGAGATACGCAGTATTTT.

This clonotype was observed a handful of times. This chain connects TRBV20-1 to TRBJ2-5; unclear D gene. With 0 bases removed from V and 2 bases from J, the gap between germline ends came to 4 bases. Looked up from germline, CDR1 is DFQATT and CDR2 is SNEGSKA (reference sequence). The CDR3 sequence is 12 residues long. CDR3 sequence (DNA): TGCAGTGCTAGAGATCAGCAAGAGACCCAGTACTTC. It yields the protein CSARDQQETQYF.

This clonotype turned up a few times. The genes are TRBV25-1 and TRBJ2-5; D is uncertain. Trimming shortened V by 6 bases and J by 1 base, and 15 bases separated the two germline ends. Germline CDR1 reads MGHDK; CDR2 reads SYGVNS. The length of the CDR3 is 15 residues. Here the CDR3 reads CASSGLGSAQETQYF. The CDR3 region has the DNA TGTGCCAGCAGCGGCTTAGGCAGCGCCCAAGAGACCCAGTACTTC.

This clonotype has a handful of counts. The chain combines TRBV5-6 with TRBJ2-3, with D maybe TRBD2 (6 bases). V lost 4 bases and J lost 8, with 14 bases in between. Germline V gives CDR1 SGHDT, CDR2 YYEEEE. The CDR3 contains 13 residues. The CDR3 loop is CASSQSGLGTQYF. The CDR3 coding sequence is TGTGCCAGCAGCCAGAGCGGGCTGGGTACGCAGTATTTT.

This clonotype was counted ten times or more. This chain links TRBV7-9 with TRBJ2-1, with TRBD2 matching over 16 bases. Germline CDR1 and CDR2: SEHNR and FQNEAQ (reference sequence). The CDR3 length is 17 residues. The V and J ends lost 5 bases and 4 bases, in that order; junction bases with no gene match: 5. The CDR3 DNA reads TGTGCCAGCAGCCTCGGGACTAGCGGGGGGGCTTACAATGAGCAGTTCTTC. It specifies CASSLGTSGGAYNEQFF.

This clonotype has a count of ten or more. V is TRBV14 and J is TRBJ1-5; D call uncertain. The CDR3 has 16 residues. The V gene lost 0 bases and the J gene lost 5 bases, with 14 bases spanning the gap. In germline, CDR1 is SGHDN, CDR2 FVKESK. The CDR3 spells CASSQDPADCDQPQHF. As DNA, the CDR3 is TGTGCCAGCAGCCAAGATCCCGCAGACTGTGATCAGCCCCAGCATTTT.

This clonotype has ten or more counts. The chain employs TRBV5-4 and TRBJ2-1; the D call may be TRBD1 or TRBD2 (6 bases each). Between the trimmed V and J ends, which lost 6 bases and 4 bases, there was a span of 17 bases. There are 15 residues in the CDR3. Germline V gives CDR1 SGHNT, CDR2 YYREEE (reference sequence). The CDR3 loop reads CASKEGGPWYNEQFF. CDR3 in DNA: TGTGCCAGCAAAGAGGGGGGCCCGTGGTACAATGAGCAGTTCTTC.

The sample holds many counts of this clonotype. The V call is TRBV20-1, the J call TRBJ1-3; D is unresolved. The CDR3 is made up of 10 amino acids. Between the trimmed V and J ends, which lost 5 bases and 3 bases, there was a span of 2 bases. CDR1 DFQATT and CDR2 SNEGSKA come from the germline V gene (reference sequence). The CDR3 protein is CSARGNTIYF. The CDR3 DNA is TGCAGTGCTCGTGGAAACACCATATATTTT.

This clonotype was detected many times. The chain is built from TRBV7-8 and TRBJ2-3; 11 nucleotides agree with TRBD2. The CDR3 length is 16 residues. After removal of 1 base from V and 4 bases from J, the junction contained 4 bases not matched to a gene. The germline V gene encodes CDR1 SGHVS and CDR2 FQNEAQ. CDR3 sequence reads: CASSLVGLAGPDTQYF. The CDR3 nucleotides are TGTGCCAGCAGCTTAGTAGGACTAGCGGGTCCAGATACGCAGTATTTT. Looking up the rest from reference TRBV7-8 and TRBJ2-3 gives the full variable domain: GAGVSQSPRYKVAKRGQDVALRCDPISGHVSLFWYQQALGQGPEFLTYFQNEAQLDKSGLPSDRFFAERPEGSVSTLKIQRTQQEDSAVYLCASSLVGLAGPDTQYFGPGTRLTVL.

This clonotype has ten or more counts. CDR3 nucleotides: TGTGCCAGCAGCCTAGACAGCGGCGGGGAAAAACTGTTTTTT. Its translation: CASSLDSGGEKLFF. The chain combines TRBV5-5 with TRBJ1-4, with D possibly matching TRBD1 (5 bases). Germline CDR1 is SGHKS and CDR2 is YYEKEE (reference sequence). The CDR3 has 14 residues. Trimming shortened V by 4 bases and J by 8 bases, and 15 bases separated the two germline ends.

Points on this clonotype: This may be a read error, as it is one base from a much larger clone. The chain has TRBV6-6 and TRBJ1-2; 8 bases agree with TRBD1. CDR3 length equals 13 residues. The germline V gene encodes CDR1 MNHNY and CDR2 SVGAGI (reference sequence). Here the CDR3 DNA reads TGTGCCGGCAGTTACGGGACAGGCGAGGGCTACACCTTC. Its protein is CAGSYGTGEGYTF.

The rearrangement joins TRBV5-6 to TRBJ2-5; TRBD1 might be the D (6 bases). Germline V gene lookup returns CDR1 SGHDT and CDR2 YYEEEE. V lost 5 bases, J lost 9 bases, and 17 bases lay in between. This CDR3 is 13 amino acids long. The chain's CDR3 is CASSVRDAGAQYF. The DNA for the CDR3 is TGTGCCAGCAGTGTACGGGACGCAGGGGCCCAGTACTTC.

This clonotype has ten or more counts. The rearrangement uses TRBV20-1 and TRBJ2-3; TRBD2 aligns across 7 bases. CDR1 DFQATT and CDR2 SNEGSKA come from the germline V gene (reference sequence). The J segment lost 1 base and the V segment lost 2 bases, leaving 6 bases of the junction unmatched. This CDR3 is 15 amino acids long. The CDR3 DNA reads TGCAGTGCTAGATCCTTTGGGGGGGGCACAGATACGCAGTATTTT. Residues: CSARSFGGGTDTQYF.